This T cell receptor beta chain stems from a study of lung T cells in sarcoidosis with Löfgren's syndrome. Study results and caveats: Paired TRAV12-1/TRBV2 TCRs showed CDR3 homology and preferential pairing.

From the reads, TCRdb called clonotypes with MiXCR, one entry per CDR3 protein. The profile shows about 19,000 distinct CDR3 sequences, roughly 23% of them singletons. From its first to its last residue, the CDR3 has 14 amino acids. The germline V gene encodes CDR1 SGHRS and CDR2 YFSETQ. About this clonotype: Its antigen remains unknown. The conserved final phenylalanine or tryptophan is absent from the CDR3, which likely points to a read error. No DNA is shown, since the ends of the CDR3 on it are uncertain; the CDR3 is the one TCRdb lists.

V gene TRBV5-1 combines with J gene TRBJ1-1. Sample: CD4+ T cells from bronchoalveolar lavage. This receptor was identified in a human donor with sarcoidosis (Löfgren's syndrome or another form), or a control subject (not recorded which). The CDR3 sequence: CASSFDRGRTEAFV.